By share, the clone carrying this T cell receptor beta chain counts as medium-sized (0.01 to 0.1%). TCRdb redid the calling of the reads with MiXCR, one entry per CDR3 protein. The data show around 9,600 distinct CDR3 sequences, less than 20% seen once. This sample stems from a study of lung T cells in sarcoidosis with Löfgren's syndrome. Study overall: Analyses focused on Löfgren's syndrome patients.

The receptor's source is a human donor with sarcoidosis (Löfgren's syndrome or another form), or a control subject (not recorded which). Specimen: CD4+ T cells from bronchoalveolar lavage.

The CDR3 DNA is TGTGCCAGCAGTTTTCGCGGGACAGGGGGCTACGAGCAGTACTTC. Translation: CASSFRGTGGYEQYF. The chain has TRBV27 and TRBJ2-7; TRBD1 aligns across 11 bases. With 3 bases clipped from V and 3 bases from J, the junction kept 4 bases outside the gene matches. Germline V gives CDR1 MNHEY, CDR2 SMNVEV (reference sequence). There are 15 residues in the CDR3.